Listed below are T cell receptor beta chains from one sample, sequenced in a study of blood T cell repertoires in COVID-19. Profiling relied on immunoSEQ multiplex PCR, and the TCRdb table lists in-frame clones only, not all of them. The sample lists about 250,000 clones, around 82% occurring once. The sample consisted of PBMCs or T cells enriched from blood (not recorded which). These receptor sequences come from a man aged 45-65 years who had recovered from COVID-19. CDR3s include the opening cysteine and the closing phenylalanine or tryptophan. A D gene is named only where the DNA matches it firmly. A clone size is listed for some rows: how often the clone was seen (once, few, many), or a class if it is expanded.

V	size	D	J	DNA	CDR3
TRBV2	-	TRBD1	TRBJ1-5	TGTGCCAGCAGTGGGACAGGGAGTCAGCCCCAGCATTTT	CASSGTGSQPQHF
TRBV19	-	-	TRBJ1-1	TGTGCCAGTAGTCGACGGACAAGCGAAGCTTTCTTT	CASSRRTSEAFF
TRBV7-9	few	-	TRBJ1-6	TGTGCCAGCAGCCTTTCGCGACTCGGGAGCTCCTATAATTCACCCCTCCACTTT	CASSLSRLGSSYNSPLHF
TRBV19	-	TRBD1	TRBJ1-2	TGTGCCAGTGGGGACAGTATCTCCTATGGCTACACCTTC	CASGDSISYGYTF
TRBV27	-	TRBD1	TRBJ2-3	TGTGCCAGCAGTCCCCGGACAGGGACAGATACGCAGTATTTT	CASSPRTGTDTQYF
TRBV3-1/TRBV3-2	-	TRBD2	TRBJ2-5	TGTGCCAGCAGCCAAGGGGGTAGCGGGAGTAGAGGGACCCAGTACTTC	CASSQGGSGSRGTQYF
TRBV5-4	-	TRBD1	TRBJ2-3	TGTGCCAGCCGACAGGGAATGTTAGGGACAGATACGCAGTATTTT	CASRQGMLGTDTQYF
TRBV6-5	-	TRBD1	TRBJ2-5	TGTGCCAGCAGCCACGTGACAGGGGGAGAGACCCAGTACTTC	CASSHVTGGETQYF
TRBV11-3	-	-	TRBJ2-3	TGTGCCAGCAGTCACAGGGTAGTGAGCACAGATACGCAGTATTTT	CASSHRVVSTDTQYF
TRBV3-1/TRBV3-2	few	TRBD1	TRBJ1-6	TGTGCCAGCAGCCTCGGGACAGGGGAGTATTCACCCCTCCACTTT	CASSLGTGEYSPLHF
TRBV5-6	many	-	TRBJ1-2	TGTGCCAGCAGCTTGCCGCTGACATTCGACTATGGCTACACCTTC	CASSLPLTFDYGYTF
TRBV7-6	few	-	TRBJ2-7	TGTGCCAGCAGCCCCAGGGTGGGAAGGTTGTACGAGCAGTACTTC	CASSPRVGRLYEQYF
TRBV7-3	few	TRBD2	TRBJ2-1	TGTGCCAGCAGCTTCGGTCTAGCGGGAGGTAGCTCCTACAATGAGCAGTTCTTC	CASSFGLAGGSSYNEQFF
TRBV19	-	-	TRBJ2-7	TGTGCCAGTAGTGCCTCAGGTAGAGTCAACGAGCAGTACTTC	CASSASGRVNEQYF
TRBV2	few	TRBD2	TRBJ2-7	TGTGCCAGCAGGGAGGGTAGCGGGGCTTTCGGCGAGCAGTACTTC	CASREGSGAFGEQYF
TRBV5-5	-	-	TRBJ1-1	TGTGCCAGCAGCGGGAGGGGGGCCATGAACACTGAAGCTTTCTTT	CASSGRGAMNTEAFF
TRBV5-1	-	-	TRBJ1-5	TGCGCCAGCAGTTCGTATAGCAATCAGCCCCAGCATTTT	CASSSYSNQPQHF
TRBV10-1	-	TRBD1	TRBJ1-3	TGCGCCAGCAGTGAGGGGCTCAGGACAGGGAAAAACACCATATATTTT	CASSEGLRTGKNTIYF
TRBV12-5	-	TRBD1	TRBJ2-7	TGTGCTAGTGGTTTGGGTACAGGGGCCGAGCAGTACTTC	CASGLGTGAEQYF
TRBV19	-	-	TRBJ1-1	TGTGCCAGTATAAGTTTAGGGGTCGGGAACACTGAAGCTTTCTTT	CASISLGVGNTEAFF
TRBV27	-	TRBD1	TRBJ2-3	TGTGCCAGCAGTTTATGGGACAGGGCCACAGATACGCAGTATTTT	CASSLWDRATDTQYF
TRBV6-5	-	-	TRBJ2-5	TGTGCCAGCAGTTACTCCAGTGGCGGGGAGACCCAGTACTTC	CASSYSSGGETQYF
TRBV3-1/TRBV3-2	few	-	TRBJ1-2	TGTGCCAGCAGCCAAGGGACTGTTAATGGCTACACCTTC	CASSQGTVNGYTF
TRBV9	-	-	TRBJ1-2	TGTGCCAGCAACTTGGCAGGGAATAGCTATGGCTACACCTTC	CASNLAGNSYGYTF
TRBV5-4	-	-	TRBJ2-7	TGTGCCAGCAGCTTGCGTCAGCAGAAGGAGTACGACGAGCAGTACTTC	CASSLRQQKEYDEQYF
TRBV6-5	-	TRBD1	TRBJ2-2	TGTGCCAGCAGACCGACAGGGGACTACACCGGGGAGCTGTTTTTT	CASRPTGDYTGELFF
TRBV12-3/TRBV12-4	-	TRBD1	TRBJ2-2	TGTGCCAGCCGGGACAGGAACACCGGGGAGCTGTTTTTT	CASRDRNTGELFF
TRBV11-2	-	-	TRBJ1-6	TGTGCCAGCAGCTTAGTTTCTGGCCAGTACTCCTATAATTCACCCCTCCACTTT	CASSLVSGQYSYNSPLHF
TRBV24-1	-	TRBD1	TRBJ1-4	TGTGCCACCAGTGACACCGGGACAGGGGTCTCAACTAATGAAAAACTGTTTTTT	CATSDTGTGVSTNEKLFF
TRBV28	-	-	TRBJ1-2	TGTGCCAGCAGTCCAGGAAACTATGGCTACACCTTC	CASSPGNYGYTF
TRBV27	-	-	TRBJ1-5	TGTGCCAGCAGTTGGCAGGGCAATCAGCCCCAGCATTTT	CASSWQGNQPQHF
TRBV4-1	-	-	TRBJ1-3	TGCGCCAGCAGCCAAGTTAAGAATCGGCGGGTCTCCGGAAACACCATATATTTT	CASSQVKNRRVSGNTIYF
TRBV9	few	TRBD2	TRBJ2-3	TGTGCCAGCAGCGTAGAATCGGGAGGGGAAACAGATACGCAGTATTTT	CASSVESGGETDTQYF
TRBV6-2/TRBV6-3	once	-	TRBJ2-5	TGTGCCAGCAGTTACGCCCGGGAGATCCAAGAGACCCAGTACTTC	CASSYAREIQETQYF
TRBV30	few	-	TRBJ1-1	TGTGCCTGGAGTGTACGGGGGGTCGCTGAAGCTTTCTTT	CAWSVRGVAEAFF
TRBV5-1	once	TRBD2	TRBJ2-4	TGCGCCAGCAGCTTGGGGGTTAGCGGGAGTTCAAAAAACATTCAGTACTTC	CASSLGVSGSSKNIQYF
TRBV6-2/TRBV6-3	-	-	TRBJ2-7	TGTGCCAGCAGTTACTCGGGTGCGGCGAGAAACGAGCAGTACTTC	CASSYSGAARNEQYF